The 26 T cell receptor beta chains below were found in one sample sequenced in a study of blood T cell repertoires in COVID-19 (TCRdb year 2020). The library was generated by the immunoSEQ multiplex PCR assay. The table comes from immuneACCESS by way of TCRdb, which keeps in-frame sequences with V and J called. Part of the clones is missing from these tables; in studies checked, under half for an unresolved V gene and the rest for unknown reasons. Recorded for this sample are 250,000 to 350,000 clones; approximately 85% of them occurred a single time. The ten most abundant clones make up about 8.6% of the sample. Sequenced: peripheral blood. The receptors here all came from a man aged 18 to 29 with active or convalescent COVID-19.

The chain carries TRBV28 and TRBJ1-1; D ambiguous. CDR3 length equals 12 residues. Trimming took 3 bases from V and 5 from J, leaving 7 bases between them. The germline V gene encodes CDR1 MDHEN and CDR2 SYDVKM. CDR3: CASSFRGTEAFF. CDR3 sequence (DNA): TGTGCCAGCAGTTTCCGGGGTACTGAAGCTTTCTTT.

The rearrangement uses TRBV27 and TRBJ1-5, with D maybe TRBD1 (6 bases). There are 15 residues in the CDR3. CDR1 MNHEY and CDR2 SMNVEV come from the germline V gene (reference sequence). The ends were cut back, 4 bases at V and 2 bases at J, with 12 bases in the middle. CDR3 nucleotides: TGTGCCAGCAGTTCTTCACAGGGCCGCAATCAGCCCCAGCATTTT. Translating it yields CASSSSQGRNQPQHF.

The chain recombines TRBV6-2 or TRBV6-3 with TRBJ1-5; no firm D call. The CDR3 totals 14 residues. V was pared by 6 bases and J by 9 bases, with 18 bases between. Germline V gene lookup returns CDR1 MNHEY and CDR2 SVGEGT. The CDR3 spells CASSPGRILWPQHF. Here the CDR3 DNA reads TGTGCCAGCAGCCCCGGGAGAATACTTTGGCCCCAGCATTTT.

The chain employs TRBV7-2 and TRBJ1-2, with TRBD1 as a possible D gene (5 bases). The germline V gene encodes CDR1 SGHTA and CDR2 FQGNSA. CDR3 length: 13 amino acids. V lost 3 bases and J lost 8, with 13 bases in between. CDR3 region: CASSFPQGRGYTF. The CDR3 DNA reads as TGTGCCAGCAGCTTCCCGCAGGGTAGGGGCTACACCTTC. The full variable domain, rest sourced from reference TRBV7-2 and TRBJ1-2, is GAGVSQSPSNKVTEKGKDVELRCDPISGHTALYWYRQSLGQGLEFLIYFQGNSAPDKSGLPSDRFSAERTGGSVSTLTIQRTQQEDSAVYLCASSFPQGRGYTFGSGTRLTVV.

This rearrangement joins TRBV19 to TRBJ1-2, with 10 bases identical to TRBD1. V dropped 5 bases and J dropped 1; count of bases not matched to a gene: 4. The CDR3 extends over 15 amino acids. Germline V gene sequence: CDR1 LNHDA, CDR2 SQIVND (reference sequence). The CDR3 region is CASSARTGGNYGYTF. Written as DNA, the CDR3 is TGTGCCAGTAGTGCACGGACAGGGGGTAACTATGGCTACACCTTC.

V gene TRBV27 combines with J gene TRBJ1-4; the D gene is possibly TRBD1 (5 bases). This CDR3 is built from 15 residues. Trimming took 4 bases from V and 8 from J, leaving 17 bases between them. The germline CDR1 and CDR2 sequences are MNHEY and SMNVEV (reference sequence). CDR3 sequence: CASSSSGGVGEKLFF. The CDR3 DNA follows: TGTGCCAGCAGTTCCTCCGGGGGAGTAGGAGAAAAACTGTTTTTT.

This chain connects TRBV21-1 to TRBJ1-4. TRBV21-1 constitutes a pseudogene. There are 15 residues in the CDR3. The CDR3 DNA is TGTGCCAGCAGCATTTCTAGCCTTCCGAAGTTTGTTTTGTTTTTT. Its translation: CASSISSLPKFVLFF.

This clone has just one count. Other DNA sequences in this specimen translate into the identical CDR3. The rearrangement joins TRBV4-1 to TRBJ1-1; D gene uncertain. V shed 3 bases and J shed 4 bases, with 9 bases lying between them. The CDR3 has 13 residues. The germline CDR1 and CDR2 sequences are MGHRA and YSYEKL. The CDR3 sequence is CASSQDRGTEAFF. The DNA for the CDR3 is TGCGCCAGCAGCCAGGATCGGGGCACTGAAGCTTTCTTT.

The chain employs TRBV21-1 and TRBJ2-2; the table's D call TRBD1 went unverified against the DNA. TRBV21-1 is labeled a pseudogene. This CDR3 comprises 16 residues. In DNA form, the CDR3 reads TGTGCCAGAATCAACCCAGACAGGGCCCACACCGGGGAGCTGTTTTTT. It yields the protein CARINPDRAHTGELFF.

CDR3 sequence (DNA): TGTGCCAGTAGTATTATCGGACAGGGTTCGTACGAGCAGTACTTC. This sequence encodes CASSIIGQGSYEQYF. The chain couples TRBV19 to TRBJ2-7; 8 bases match TRBD1. Germline CDR1 reads LNHDA; CDR2 reads SQIVND (reference sequence). The junction had 8 bases not matched to a gene; V was cut back by 3 bases and J by 4 bases. The CDR3 sequence is 15 residues long.

The chain has TRBV6-5 and TRBJ2-7; 8 positions agree with TRBD1. V lost 6 bases, J lost 3 bases, and 1 base stayed unmatched. The germline gives CDR1 MNHEY, CDR2 SVGAGI. The CDR3 is made up of 12 amino acids. CDR3 region: CASRTGGYEQYF. DNA of the CDR3: TGTGCCAGCAGAACAGGGGGCTACGAGCAGTACTTC.

The rearrangement uses TRBV3-1 (or the pseudogene TRBV3-2) and TRBJ1-2, with TRBD1 matching over 11 bases. Trimming at V came to 4 bases and at J to 6 bases, leaving 7 bases not matched to a gene. The CDR3 runs to 15 residues. In germline, CDR1 is LGHDT, CDR2 YNNKEL (reference sequence). CDR3 in DNA: TGTGCCAGCAGCCCCCGGACAGGGGGCAGGGATGGCTACACCTTC. Its translation is CASSPRTGGRDGYTF.

This chain joins TRBV9 and TRBJ1-2, with D maybe TRBD1 (6 bases). Germline V gene data show CDR1 as SGDLS and CDR2 as YYNGEE. The germline V and J ends were trimmed by 3 bases and 7 bases, with 22 bases remaining between them. CDR3 length: 16 residues. CDR3 nucleotide sequence: TGTGCCAGCAGCGCGCAACCGGGACAACATTTAGCTGGCTACACCTTC. Its protein is CASSAQPGQHLAGYTF. Looking up the rest from reference TRBV9 and TRBJ1-2 gives the full variable domain: DSGVTQTPKHLITATGQRVTLRCSPRSGDLSVYWYQQSLDQGLQFLIQYYNGEERAKGNILERFSAQQFPDLHSELNLSSLELGDSALYFCASSAQPGQHLAGYTFGSGTRLTVV.

Concerning this clone: The junction shows a germline mismatch at one end, possibly a read error. This chain joins TRBV27 and TRBJ2-3; 9 bases agree with TRBD1. CDR1 and CDR2 (germline): MNHEY, SMNVEV (reference sequence). The CDR3 runs 14 residues. The CDR3 nucleotides are TGTGCCAGCAGCCCGGACAGGGGCACCGATACGCAGTATTTT. The encoded protein is CASSPDRGTDTQYF.

This clone was seen just once. The rearrangement joins TRBV4-3 to TRBJ1-2; no definite D call. Germline lookup yields CDR1 LGHNA and CDR2 YSLEER. V was cut by 0 bases and J by 3 bases, with 17 bases left in between. The CDR3 has 17 residues. The CDR3 loop is CASSQDTLSGLDYGYTF. As DNA, the CDR3 is TGCGCCAGCAGCCAAGATACCCTCTCGGGATTGGACTATGGCTACACCTTC.

The chain links TRBV9 to TRBJ2-3; 9 nucleotides agree with TRBD2. J was trimmed by 3 bases and V by 0 bases; bases with no gene match: 5. This CDR3 has 16 residues. Germline-derived CDR1 and CDR2 are SGDLS and YYNGEE. Here the CDR3 reads CASSVEAGGGTDTQYF. DNA of the CDR3: TGTGCCAGCAGCGTAGAAGCGGGGGGAGGTACAGATACGCAGTATTTT.

J is TRBJ1-5 and V is TRBV10-3; D remains unclear. The germline gives CDR1 ENHRY, CDR2 SYGVKD. Trimming removed 11 bases at V and 0 bases at J, with 11 bases between. This CDR3 is 13 amino acids long. The CDR3 sequence: CAAGPYSNQPQHF. The CDR3, as DNA: TGTGCCGCGGGCCCCTATAGCAATCAGCCCCAGCATTTT.

This clone has only one observation. The chain couples TRBV9 to TRBJ1-3, with a tentative D call TRBD1 (5 bases). In germline, CDR1 is SGDLS, CDR2 YYNGEE. Trimming left V 3 bases short and J 1 base short, with 11 bases between. The CDR3 has 15 amino acids. This CDR3 reads CASSARVGSGNTIYF. CDR3 bases: TGTGCCAGCAGCGCCAGGGTGGGGTCTGGAAACACCATATATTTT.

This rearrangement joins TRBV6-1 to TRBJ1-5; D is ambiguous. V lost 1 base and J lost 3, with 7 bases in between. The length of the CDR3 is 14 residues. Looked up from germline, CDR1 is MNHNS and CDR2 is SASEGT. This chain's CDR3 is CASSEVTANQPQHF. CDR3 coding DNA: TGTGCCAGCAGTGAAGTTACAGCCAATCAGCCCCAGCATTTT.

The chain is built from TRBV12-3 or TRBV12-4 and TRBJ1-1; 10 bases agree with TRBD1. CDR3 length: 11 residues. V lost 5 bases and J lost 13; bases outside the gene matches: 4. CDR3 nucleotides: TGTGCCAGCAGTGCTGGGACAGGGGATTTCTTT. Translating gives CASSAGTGDFF.

This sequence joins TRBV9 and TRBJ2-3; a weak D match, TRBD2 (5 bases). V lost 0 bases, J lost 2 bases, and 10 bases lay in between. The CDR3 has 15 residues. Per the germline V gene, CDR1 is SGDLS and CDR2 is YYNGEE. CDR3: CASSVEAGFTDTQYF. The CDR3, as DNA: TGTGCCAGCAGCGTAGAGGCGGGTTTCACAGATACGCAGTATTTT.

This clone appeared once. V and J are TRBV27 and TRBJ2-5; D is perhaps TRBD2 (6 bases). Germline V gene data show CDR1 as MNHEY and CDR2 as SMNVEV (reference sequence). V lost 5 bases and J 5 bases, leaving 12 bases between the germline ends. The CDR3 is made up of 13 amino acids. The CDR3 region has the DNA TGTGCCAGCAGTCCCCGACTAGTTGAGACCCAGTACTTC. Translating gives CASSPRLVETQYF.

In this sample, this clone turned up a few times. The chain has TRBV9 and TRBJ2-7; TRBD2 matches 12 bases. The germline gives CDR1 SGDLS, CDR2 YYNGEE. There are 14 residues in the CDR3. V dropped 3 bases and J dropped 6; count of bases not matched to a gene: 4. The CDR3 bases are TGTGCCAGCAGCGGCGGACTAGCGGGGTTCGAGCAGTACTTC. This translates into CASSGGLAGFEQYF. The whole variable domain, remainder taken from reference TRBV9 and TRBJ2-7, is DSGVTQTPKHLITATGQRVTLRCSPRSGDLSVYWYQQSLDQGLQFLIQYYNGEERAKGNILERFSAQQFPDLHSELNLSSLELGDSALYFCASSGGLAGFEQYFGPGTRLTVT.

This chain uses TRBV9 with TRBJ2-3; D is uncertain. Trimming removed 2 bases from V and 2 bases from J, with 6 bases in between. The germline V gene has CDR1 SGDLS and CDR2 YYNGEE. This CDR3 spans 13 amino acids. In DNA form, the CDR3 reads TGTGCCAGCAGCGTCGGAGACACAGATACGCAGTATTTT. Its protein is CASSVGDTDTQYF.

V is TRBV6-6 and J is TRBJ1-3; no definite D call. The CDR3 spans 14 residues. V gave up 4 bases and J gave up 2 bases, with 9 bases separating them. CDR1 and CDR2 from the germline V gene are MNHNY and SVGAGI (reference sequence). CDR3 nucleotide sequence: TGTGCCAGCAGTTCCTCCGAGGCTGGAAACACCATATATTTT. Its protein product is CASSSSEAGNTIYF.

This chain links TRBV4-1 with TRBJ2-4; TRBD1 agrees at 7 bases. The CDR3 extends over 17 amino acids. The V gene's germline CDR1 is MGHRA and CDR2 YSYEKL. The V segment lost 3 bases and the J segment 0 bases; nucleotides outside the gene matches: 8. In DNA, the CDR3 is TGCGCCAGCAGCCAGGTGGGACAGACAATAGCCAAAAACATTCAGTACTTC. It codes for CASSQVGQTIAKNIQYF.